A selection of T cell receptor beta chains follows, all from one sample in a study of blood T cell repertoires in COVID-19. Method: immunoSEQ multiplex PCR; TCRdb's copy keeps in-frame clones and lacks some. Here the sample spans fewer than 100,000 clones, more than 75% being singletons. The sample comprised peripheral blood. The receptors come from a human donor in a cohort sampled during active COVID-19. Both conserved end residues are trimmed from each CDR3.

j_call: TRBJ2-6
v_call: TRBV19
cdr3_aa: ASSTEGSSSGANVLT

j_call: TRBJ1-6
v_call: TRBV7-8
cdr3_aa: ASSLAVGENNSPLH

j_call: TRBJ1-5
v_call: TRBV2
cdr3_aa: ASRAPYSNQPQH

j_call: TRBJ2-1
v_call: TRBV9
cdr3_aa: ASSVERGYSYNEQF

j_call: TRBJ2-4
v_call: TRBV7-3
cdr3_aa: ASSLGQENIQY

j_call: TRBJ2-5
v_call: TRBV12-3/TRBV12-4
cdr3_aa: ASSTGFWETQY

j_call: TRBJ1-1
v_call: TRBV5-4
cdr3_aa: ASSLLAGAGTEAF

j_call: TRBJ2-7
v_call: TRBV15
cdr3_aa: ATSRDSGTIYEQY

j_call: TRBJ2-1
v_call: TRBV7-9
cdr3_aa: ASRPSGSYEQF

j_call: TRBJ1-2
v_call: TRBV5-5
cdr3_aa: ASSLGGSRYGYT

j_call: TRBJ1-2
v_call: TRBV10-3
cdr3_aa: AISESSGQGRGYT

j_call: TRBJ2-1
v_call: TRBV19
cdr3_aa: ASSILAGGGDEQF

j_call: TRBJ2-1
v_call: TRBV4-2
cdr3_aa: ASSRISRDRVGNEQF

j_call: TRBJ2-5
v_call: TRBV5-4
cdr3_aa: ASRPGLAGEETQY

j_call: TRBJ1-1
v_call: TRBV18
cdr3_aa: ASSPQGMNTEAF

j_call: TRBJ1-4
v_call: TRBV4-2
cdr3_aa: ASSPRDRGGGKLF

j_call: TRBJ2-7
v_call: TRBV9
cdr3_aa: ASSAGPSGSWDEQY